Following are 16 T cell receptor beta chains from one sample sequenced in a study of cytomegalovirus exposure and HLA in healthy donors. PCR was performed using 60 Vbeta and 13 Jbeta primers. Data came from immunoSEQ multiplex PCR; TCRdb stores just in-frame clones and leaves some out. In the table there are about 36,000 clones, about 70% of which are singletons. The source material was PBMCs. The receptors come from a man younger than 45 in good health and CMV-seronegative.

This chain uses TRBV27 with TRBJ1-6, with 7 bases aligning to TRBD1. Germline-derived CDR1 and CDR2 are MNHEY and SMNVEV (reference sequence). Losses at the gene ends were 3 bases for V and 11 bases for J; bases not matched to a gene: 7. The CDR3 length is 14 residues. The CDR3 sequence: CASSFRQGGTPLHF. CDR3 in DNA: TGTGCCAGCAGTTTCAGGCAGGGGGGTACACCCCTCCACTTT.

The J gene is TRBJ2-7, the V gene TRBV29-1, with a possible D match to TRBD2 (6 bases). This CDR3 comprises 14 residues. Trimming cost V 1 base and J 2 bases, with 12 bases left between them. Germline V gene sequence: CDR1 SQVTM, CDR2 ANQGSEA. In DNA form, the CDR3 reads TGCAGCGTTGAAGCTCCGGGAGAGGCCTACGAGCAGTACTTC. Translating gives CSVEAPGEAYEQYF.

The chain recombines TRBV5-1 with TRBJ1-5, with D perhaps TRBD1 (6 bases). CDR1 and CDR2 (germline): SGHRS, YFSETQ. V was pared by 0 bases and J by 6 bases, with 10 bases between. The CDR3 has 14 residues. The CDR3 region has the DNA TGCGCCAGCAGCTTGGAGGGGGGGGGTCAGCCCCAGCATTTT. Protein product: CASSLEGGGQPQHF.

This clone was observed a handful of times. The chain links TRBV5-1 to TRBJ2-3; D possibly corresponds to TRBD1 (5 bases). The ends were cut back, 0 bases at V and 5 bases at J, with 10 bases in the middle. CDR1 and CDR2 (germline): SGHRS, YFSETQ. CDR3 length equals 14 residues. The CDR3 region is CASSLEGSEDTQYF. The DNA of the CDR3 is TGCGCCAGCAGCTTGGAGGGGTCGGAAGATACGCAGTATTTT.

This sequence joins TRBV7-9 and TRBJ1-2; D remains unclear. The CDR3 covers 13 residues. V was pared by 4 bases and J by 7 bases, with 13 bases between. CDR1 and CDR2 (germline): SEHNR, FQNEAQ (reference sequence). CDR3 region: CASSSPGDVGYTF. The DNA of the CDR3 is TGTGCCAGCAGCTCCCCCGGAGATGTTGGCTACACCTTC. Full variable domain (rest looked up from reference TRBV7-9 and TRBJ1-2): DTGVSQNPRHKITKRGQNVTFRCDPISEHNRLYWYRQTLGQGPEFLTYFQNEAQLEKSRLLSDRFSAERPKGSFSTLEIQRTEQGDSAMYLCASSSPGDVGYTFGSGTRLTVV.

The V gene is TRBV27, the J gene TRBJ1-2; 10 bases are a match to TRBD1. Germline CDR1 is MNHEY and CDR2 is SMNVEV (reference sequence). The CDR3 has 14 amino acids. The ends lost 5 bases at V and 7 bases at J; junction bases unmatched: 7. The CDR3 spells CASSLRQGARGYTF. The DNA of the CDR3 is TGTGCCAGCAGTCTCCGACAGGGGGCGCGTGGCTACACCTTC.

This rearrangement joins TRBV7-8 to TRBJ1-2; TRBD1 matches at 9 bases. V lost 5 bases to trimming and J lost 4 bases; unmatched junction nucleotides: 5. The CDR3 covers 14 residues. CDR1 is SGHVS and CDR2 is FQNEAQ in the germline V gene. The chain's CDR3 is CASSQTGGVYGYTF. In nucleotides, the CDR3 is TGTGCCAGCAGCCAGACAGGGGGAGTCTATGGCTACACCTTC.

This chain links TRBV7-2 with TRBJ1-6; 9 bases map to TRBD1. The CDR3 spans 16 residues. The ends lost 6 bases at V and 4 bases at J; junction bases unmatched: 7. Germline CDR1 reads SGHTA; CDR2 reads FQGNSA. In DNA, the CDR3 is TGTGCCAGCAGGGCAACAGGGGGCGGGTATAATTCACCCCTCCACTTT. Its protein product is CASRATGGGYNSPLHF.

The chain recombines TRBV5-1 with TRBJ1-4; 7 bases align to TRBD1. With 1 base clipped from V and 4 bases from J, the junction kept 1 base outside the gene matches. The germline V gene has CDR1 SGHRS and CDR2 YFSETQ. This CDR3 has 14 residues. CDR3 DNA sequence: TGCGCCAGCAGCTTGTCAGGGGGTAATGAAAAACTGTTTTTT. The encoded protein is CASSLSGGNEKLFF.

The chain employs TRBV2 and TRBJ2-6; 11 nucleotides agree with TRBD1. Looked up from germline, CDR1 is SNHLY and CDR2 is FYNNEI. This CDR3 region has 20 residues. Losses at the gene ends were 6 bases for V and 0 bases for J; bases not matched to a gene: 13. The CDR3 loop is CASRRELRDRGNSGANVLTF. The CDR3 DNA sequence: TGTGCCAGCAGGCGAGAACTTCGGGACAGGGGGAACTCTGGGGCCAACGTCCTGACTTTC.

The chain couples TRBV6-4 to TRBJ1-6; D remains ambiguous. The CDR3 contains 13 residues. The germline V and J ends were trimmed by 0 bases and 11 bases, with 8 bases remaining between them. CDR1 and CDR2 (germline): MRHNA, SNTAGT. The CDR3: CASSDSAIAPLHF. The CDR3 nucleotides read TGTGCCAGCAGTGACTCAGCGATTGCACCCCTCCACTTT.

V and J are TRBV11-2 and TRBJ2-4; a weak D match, TRBD2 (5 bases). V shed 3 bases and J shed 8 bases, with 8 bases lying between them. The CDR3 has 12 residues. CDR1 SGHAT and CDR2 FQNNGV come from the germline V gene. The CDR3 nucleotides are TGTGCCAGCAGCTTGCAGAGGGACATTCAGTACTTC. Its translation is CASSLQRDIQYF.

The V gene is TRBV7-9, the J gene TRBJ2-3; 7 nucleotides match TRBD1. The CDR3 loop spans 14 amino acids. After removal of 3 bases from V and 2 bases from J, the junction contained 2 bases not matched to a gene. The germline CDR1 and CDR2 sequences are SEHNR and FQNEAQ (reference sequence). The CDR3 nucleotides are TGTGCCAGCAGCTTGACAGGGATCACAGATACGCAGTATTTT. Translation: CASSLTGITDTQYF. The full variable domain, in which reference TRBV7-9 and TRBJ2-3 provide the parts outside the CDR3, is DTGVSQNPRHKITKRGQNVTFRCDPISEHNRLYWYRQTLGQGPEFLTYFQNEAQLEKSRLLSDRFSAERPKGSFSTLEIQRTEQGDSAMYLCASSLTGITDTQYFGPGTRLTVL.

The chain combines TRBV6-5 with TRBJ2-7; TRBD1 aligns across 10 bases. This CDR3 has 15 residues. The J segment lost 3 bases and the V segment lost 5 bases, leaving 7 bases of the junction unmatched. Germline V gives CDR1 MNHEY, CDR2 SVGAGI. CDR3 DNA: TGTGCCAGCAGTGGGCGGGACAGGGGCGTCTACGAGCAGTACTTC. Amino acids: CASSGRDRGVYEQYF.

This sequence joins TRBV15 and TRBJ2-3, with 7 bases aligning to TRBD1. CDR3 length: 14 amino acids. The germline V gene has CDR1 LNHNV and CDR2 YYDKDF (reference sequence). Trimming removed 8 bases from V and 3 bases from J; junction bases left unmatched: 8. The CDR3 loop is CATGRQGWTDTQYF. The CDR3 nucleotides are TGTGCCACCGGACGACAGGGATGGACAGATACGCAGTATTTT.

This chain joins TRBV4-1 and TRBJ2-3; 10 bases are shared with TRBD1. Germline-derived CDR1 and CDR2 are MGHRA and YSYEKL. V was clipped by 4 bases and J by 3 bases; unmatched bases: 7. This CDR3 has 16 residues. The CDR3 spells CASSLLGQGLTDTQYF. The CDR3 bases are TGCGCCAGCAGCCTCCTGGGACAGGGGCTTACAGATACGCAGTATTTT.